The 26 T cell receptor beta chains presented below share a single source sample, sequenced in a study of T cell responses to AZD1222 COVID-19 vaccine. Sequenced by immunoSEQ multiplex PCR; TCRdb stores in-frame clones only, minus some. The profile shows 180,000 or so clones, 80% to 95% of them singletons. The sample in question was peripheral blood, obtained 28 days after the second AZD1222 dose. These receptors all come from an adult who received the AZD1222 COVID-19 vaccine.

The rearrangement joins TRBV5-1 to TRBJ2-1; D remains ambiguous. V lost 3 bases and J 4 bases, leaving 14 bases between the germline ends. CDR3 size: 15 residues. Germline V gives CDR1 SGHRS, CDR2 YFSETQ. CDR3 nucleotide sequence: TGCGCCAGCAGCTCGGAGTCCGGCCCTTACAATGAGCAGTTCTTC. This codes for CASSSESGPYNEQFF. Supplemented by reference TRBV5-1 and TRBJ2-1, the full variable domain reads KAGVTQTPRYLIKTRGQQVTLSCSPISGHRSVSWYQQTPGQGLQFLFEYFSETQRNKGNFPGRFSGRQFSNSRSEMNVSTLELGDSALYLCASSSESGPYNEQFFGPGTRLTVL.

This clone has only one observation. This chain connects TRBV12-3 or TRBV12-4 to TRBJ1-1; maybe TRBD1 (5 bases). V dropped 7 bases and J dropped 7 bases, with 16 bases sitting between them. CDR3 size: 13 residues. CDR3 sequence reads: CASTPGGGVEAFF. The CDR3 nucleotides are TGTGCCAGCACCCCGGGCGGGGGAGTTGAAGCTTTCTTT.

In nucleotides, the CDR3 is TGTGCCAGCAGCCCAGGGGACGGCAACTATGGCTACACCTTC. Translating gives CASSPGDGNYGYTF. This chain links TRBV7-2 with TRBJ1-2, with D perhaps TRBD1 (6 bases). Germline V gene sequence: CDR1 SGHTA, CDR2 FQGNSA. This CDR3 spans 14 amino acids. V was shortened by 5 bases and J by 2 bases, with 12 bases between the two germline ends.

J is TRBJ2-1 and V is TRBV27; the D gene is possibly TRBD2 (6 bases). The CDR3 has 14 residues. V dropped 6 bases and J dropped 6 bases, with 15 bases sitting between them. Germline CDR1 reads MNHEY; CDR2 reads SMNVEV (reference sequence). The CDR3 sequence is CASSLRLASNEQFF. The CDR3 DNA reads as TGTGCCAGCAGCCTCCGGCTAGCGAGCAATGAGCAGTTCTTC.

The rearrangement links TRBV30 to TRBJ1-2, with 7 positions matching TRBD1. The ends lost 2 bases at V and 2 bases at J; junction bases unmatched: 8. The CDR3 is 15 residues long. CDR1 is GTSNPN, CDR2 SVGIG, per germline (reference sequence). The CDR3 DNA is TGTGCCTGGAGTACCCGGGACAGCCTAAACTATGGCTACACCTTC. As protein: CAWSTRDSLNYGYTF.

Notes on this clone: Other DNA sequences in this specimen translate into the identical CDR3. The chain joins TRBV5-1 to TRBJ1-4; TRBD1 matches at 7 bases. Trimming cost V 4 bases and J 2 bases; bases outside gene matches: 2. The CDR3 covers 14 residues. Looked up from germline, CDR1 is SGHRS and CDR2 is YFSETQ. The CDR3 loop reads CASSPGQTNEKLFF. In DNA, the CDR3 is TGCGCCAGCAGCCCGGGACAGACTAATGAAAAACTGTTTTTT.

The rearrangement joins TRBV19 to TRBJ2-1; D is perhaps TRBD2 (6 bases). This CDR3 has 15 residues. The germline V and J ends were trimmed by 6 bases and 2 bases, with 14 bases remaining between them. Germline V gives CDR1 LNHDA, CDR2 SQIVND (reference sequence). CDR3 residues: CASRVGRETYNEQFF. The CDR3 bases are TGTGCCAGTAGAGTCGGGCGGGAAACCTACAATGAGCAGTTCTTC.

V gene TRBV19 combines with J gene TRBJ2-5; the D is unclear. Trimming shortened V by 6 bases and J by 5 bases, and 13 bases separated the two germline ends. In germline, CDR1 is LNHDA, CDR2 SQIVND (reference sequence). This CDR3 has 13 residues. The CDR3 DNA is TGTGCCAGTAGCGAAGACCCCCGGGAGACCCAGTACTTC. This codes for CASSEDPRETQYF. The full variable domain, completed using reference TRBV19 and TRBJ2-5, is DGGITQSPKYLFRKEGQNVTLSCEQNLNHDAMYWYRQDPGQGLRLIYYSQIVNDFQKGDIAEGYSVSREKKESFPLTVTSAQKNPTAFYLCASSEDPRETQYFGPGTRLLVL.

This clone occurred once. The chain employs TRBV19 and TRBJ2-3; D is possibly TRBD1 (6 bases). Germline V CDR1 and CDR2: LNHDA, SQIVND (reference sequence). V was trimmed by 9 bases and J by 1 base, leaving 14 bases between them. This CDR3 contains 14 residues. For the CDR3, the DNA is TGTGCCAGCGGAACAGGGCTCGGCACAGATACGCAGTATTTT. Amino acid sequence: CASGTGLGTDTQYF.

The rearrangement joins TRBV5-4 to TRBJ1-4, with D unclear. CDR1 is SGHNT, CDR2 YYREEE, per germline (reference sequence). V lost 2 bases and J lost 11, with 13 bases in between. This CDR3 is 13 amino acids long. The CDR3 DNA reads as TGTGCCAGCAGCTTCCCCGGGCAGATCAAACTGTTTTTT. Its translation is CASSFPGQIKLFF.

The chain joins TRBV28 to TRBJ1-5; D is perhaps TRBD1 (6 bases). Germline V CDR1 and CDR2: MDHEN, SYDVKM. V lost 10 bases and J 3 bases, leaving 13 bases between the germline ends. This CDR3 has 13 residues. The CDR3 region is CATERQDNQPQHF. CDR3 bases: TGTGCCACTGAAAGACAGGACAATCAGCCCCAGCATTTT.

J is TRBJ1-5 and V is TRBV2, with 9 bases identical to TRBD1. Germline loops: CDR1 SNHLY, CDR2 FYNNEI. V gave up 4 bases and J gave up 4 bases; unmatched junction bases: 5. The CDR3 is 15 residues long. The CDR3 loop reads CASSAQQGANQPQHF. The CDR3 DNA follows: TGTGCCAGCAGTGCACAACAGGGGGCGAATCAGCCCCAGCATTTT.

This chain connects TRBV7-9 to TRBJ1-3; 10 nucleotides line up with TRBD1. The CDR3 consists of 15 residues. The V gene's germline CDR1 is SEHNR and CDR2 FQNEAQ (reference sequence). V lost 4 bases to trimming and J lost 7 bases; unmatched junction nucleotides: 7. DNA for the CDR3: TGTGCCAGCAGCTGGGGACAGGGGAAGAGTAACACCATATATTTT. This encodes CASSWGQGKSNTIYF.

The J gene is TRBJ1-4, the V gene TRBV5-1; 8 bases are a match to TRBD1. The ends lost 6 bases at V and 7 bases at J; junction bases unmatched: 5. Germline CDR1 is SGHRS and CDR2 is YFSETQ. This CDR3 contains 13 residues. CDR3 region: CASTGGAGEKLFF. The CDR3 DNA follows: TGCGCCAGCACAGGGGGCGCGGGTGAAAAACTGTTTTTT.

The rearrangement uses TRBV6-1 and TRBJ1-4; D is unresolved. Germline V gene sequence: CDR1 MNHNS, CDR2 SASEGT. The ends were cut back, 5 bases at V and 8 bases at J, with 12 bases in the middle. CDR3 length equals 13 residues. CDR3 amino acids: CASSSPRFEKLFF. In nucleotides, the CDR3 is TGTGCCAGCAGTTCCCCTCGATTCGAAAAACTGTTTTTT.

V is TRBV19 and J is TRBJ1-5, with 10 positions matching TRBD1. Germline CDR1 and CDR2: LNHDA and SQIVND (reference sequence). CDR3 length: 16 amino acids. With V trimmed by 7 bases and J by 1 base, 7 bases remained unmatched. The CDR3 is CASNRQGAMSNQPQHF. The CDR3 DNA reads TGTGCCAGTAACCGACAGGGGGCAATGAGCAATCAGCCCCAGCATTTT. Together with reference TRBV19 and TRBJ1-5, the CDR3 gives the full variable domain: DGGITQSPKYLFRKEGQNVTLSCEQNLNHDAMYWYRQDPGQGLRLIYYSQIVNDFQKGDIAEGYSVSREKKESFPLTVTSAQKNPTAFYLCASNRQGAMSNQPQHFGDGTRLSIL.

The chain has TRBV6-5 and TRBJ1-3; 7 bases align to TRBD1. The V gene end was trimmed by 4 bases and the J gene end by 4 bases; junction bases not matched to a gene: 10. The CDR3 length is 16 residues. CDR1 and CDR2 (germline): MNHEY, SVGAGI. In nucleotides, the CDR3 is TGTGCCAGCAGTTCGCCGAACAGGGGCGCGGGAAACACCATATATTTT. Protein product: CASSSPNRGAGNTIYF.

The rearrangement links TRBV5-1 to TRBJ2-7; the match to TRBD2 covers 9 bases. Trimming at V came to 0 bases and at J to 2 bases, leaving 9 bases not matched to a gene. Per the germline V gene, CDR1 is SGHRS and CDR2 is YFSETQ. This CDR3 contains 17 residues. CDR3 in amino acids: CASSLGLAASGAYEQYF. In DNA form, the CDR3 reads TGCGCCAGCAGCTTGGGACTAGCGGCCTCAGGGGCCTACGAGCAGTACTTC. The full variable domain, rest sourced from reference TRBV5-1 and TRBJ2-7, is KAGVTQTPRYLIKTRGQQVTLSCSPISGHRSVSWYQQTPGQGLQFLFEYFSETQRNKGNFPGRFSGRQFSNSRSEMNVSTLELGDSALYLCASSLGLAASGAYEQYFGPGTRLTVT.

This clone was observed a handful of times. For the CDR3, the DNA is TGCGCCAGCAGTGACCCCCGGATGCCCTACGAGCAGTACTTC. It is translated as CASSDPRMPYEQYF. This rearrangement joins TRBV10-2 to TRBJ2-7; D not resolved. V lost 3 bases to trimming and J lost 2 bases, with 11 bases between them. CDR3 length: 14 amino acids. From germline, CDR1 is WSHSY and CDR2 SAAADI.

This clone was observed once. V and J are TRBV3-1 (or the pseudogene TRBV3-2) and TRBJ2-2, with TRBD1 as a possible D gene (6 bases). Germline V gene data show CDR1 as LGHDT and CDR2 as YNNKEL (reference sequence). The CDR3 has 14 residues. Between the trimmed V and J ends, which lost 2 bases and 7 bases, there was a span of 11 bases. The CDR3 loop reads CASSQRQESGELFF. The CDR3 DNA is TGTGCCAGCAGCCAACGACAGGAGAGCGGGGAGCTGTTTTTT.

The chain combines TRBV7-2 with TRBJ1-2; perhaps TRBD1 as D (6 bases). V lost 5 bases and J lost 2, with 15 bases in between. Germline V gene sequence: CDR1 SGHTA, CDR2 FQGNSA. The length of the CDR3 is 15 residues. The DNA of the CDR3 is TGTGCCAGCAGCCCAAACAGGGTTCGAAACTATGGCTACACCTTC. Translating gives CASSPNRVRNYGYTF.

The chain recombines TRBV5-1 with TRBJ2-1, with a weak D call TRBD2 (8 bases). The ends were cut back, 0 bases at V and 5 bases at J, with 18 bases in the middle. The CDR3 runs 17 residues. CDR1 and CDR2 from the germline V gene are SGHRS and YFSETQ. CDR3 DNA sequence: TGCGCCAGCAGCTTGGCCCTCTTTAGCGGGACAGACAATGAGCAGTTCTTC. The encoded protein is CASSLALFSGTDNEQFF.

This chain connects TRBV4-2 to TRBJ2-7, with 10 bases identical to TRBD1. The CDR3 spans 15 residues. Germline CDR1 reads LGHNA; CDR2 reads YNFKEQ. With 3 bases clipped from V and 6 bases from J, the junction kept 8 bases outside the gene matches. Written as DNA, the CDR3 is TGTGCCAGCAGCCAGGGTGGACAGGGGGGCCTCGAGCAGTACTTC. It encodes CASSQGGQGGLEQYF.

The chain combines TRBV3-1 (or the pseudogene TRBV3-2) with TRBJ2-3; 12 bases are a match to TRBD2. The germline CDR1 and CDR2 sequences are LGHDT and YNNKEL (reference sequence). The CDR3 is made up of 18 amino acids. V was pared by 4 bases and J by 1 base, with 9 bases of the junction left unmatched. The CDR3 DNA sequence: TGTGCCAGCAGCCCATCAGGACTAGCGGGAACAGGCACAGATACGCAGTATTTT. Translating it yields CASSPSGLAGTGTDTQYF.

This clone has more than one count but fewer than ten. The CDR3 region has the DNA TGTGCCAGCAGCCCCGGACTCGTTAACACCGGGGAGCTGTTTTTT. Its protein product is CASSPGLVNTGELFF. J is TRBJ2-2 and V is TRBV6-5; possibly TRBD2 for D (5 bases). V was cut by 6 bases and J by 2 bases, with 13 bases left in between. The germline CDR1 and CDR2 sequences are MNHEY and SVGAGI. The CDR3 has 15 amino acids.

The chain recombines TRBV3-1 (or the pseudogene TRBV3-2) with TRBJ1-2; tentative D call: TRBD1 (5 bases). The germline gives CDR1 LGHDT, CDR2 YNNKEL (reference sequence). Trimming left V 3 bases short and J 6 bases short, with 17 bases between. The CDR3 has 15 residues. The CDR3 nucleotides are TGTGCCAGCAGCCAGGCATTCGGGGGAGTCCATGGCTACACCTTC. As protein: CASSQAFGGVHGYTF.